A selection of T cell receptor beta chains follows, all from one sample in a study of regulatory and conventional T cells in RAG deficiency. Repertoires were generated with immunoSEQ multiplex PCR, while TCRdb's copy carries only in-frame clones and drops some. The table lists about 8,500 clones, about 84% of them singletons. These data were likewise used in another study, on regulatory T cells.

The sequenced sample consisted of CD8+ T cells sorted from blood. These TCRs come from a human donor in good health. Each CDR3 is given with its conserved first and last residue. Fields, in order: J gene, clone size, V gene, D gene, CDR3 protein, CDR3 DNA. D genes are given only for firm matches. Clone size appears in some rows only: once, few, many, or a class for an expanded clone.

j_call: TRBJ1-1; clone_size: NA; v_call: TRBV7-8; d_call: NA; cdr3_aa: CASSLVSPNTEAFF; cdr3_nt: TGTGCCAGCAGCTTAGTTTCTCCAAACACTGAAGCTTTCTTT
j_call: TRBJ2-6; clone_size: NA; v_call: TRBV30; d_call: NA; cdr3_aa: CAFHTGAASLSGANVLTF; cdr3_nt: TGTGCCTTTCACACTGGGGCAGCGTCCCTCTCTGGGGCCAACGTCCTGACTTTC
j_call: TRBJ1-4; clone_size: medium-sized; v_call: TRBV10-2; d_call: NA; cdr3_aa: CASSESTAAVLNEKLFF; cdr3_nt: TGCGCCAGCAGTGAGTCGACGGCAGCTGTGCTGAATGAAAAACTGTTTTTT
j_call: TRBJ2-2; clone_size: NA; v_call: TRBV7-9; d_call: NA; cdr3_aa: CASSLLTSGELFF; cdr3_nt: TGTGCCAGCAGCTTGCTCACGTCTGGGGAGCTGTTTTTT
j_call: TRBJ2-1; clone_size: NA; v_call: TRBV2; d_call: NA; cdr3_aa: CASSQRWGSSYNEQFF; cdr3_nt: TGTGCCAGCAGTCAACGGTGGGGAAGCTCCTACAATGAGCAGTTCTTC
j_call: TRBJ1-2; clone_size: NA; v_call: TRBV5-5; d_call: NA; cdr3_aa: CASSPEGSYGYTF; cdr3_nt: TGTGCCAGCAGCCCGGAAGGATCCTATGGCTACACCTTC
j_call: TRBJ2-2; clone_size: NA; v_call: TRBV27; d_call: NA; cdr3_aa: CASSWVQGRTGELFF; cdr3_nt: TGTGCCAGCAGTTGGGTACAAGGGAGAACCGGGGAGCTGTTTTTT
j_call: TRBJ2-7; clone_size: NA; v_call: TRBV11-2; d_call: NA; cdr3_aa: CASRTYGGGGYEQYF; cdr3_nt: TGTGCCAGCAGAACATATGGAGGCGGAGGCTACGAGCAGTACTTC
j_call: TRBJ1-2; clone_size: NA; v_call: TRBV7-2; d_call: NA; cdr3_aa: CASSPRTSGYTF; cdr3_nt: TGTGCCAGCAGCCCGAGGACCTCTGGCTACACCTTC
j_call: TRBJ1-1; clone_size: medium-sized; v_call: TRBV7-8; d_call: NA; cdr3_aa: CASSFRTQTEAFF; cdr3_nt: TGTGCCAGCAGCTTCCGGACGCAAACGGAGGCTTTCTTT
j_call: TRBJ2-7; clone_size: NA; v_call: TRBV28; d_call: NA; cdr3_aa: CASSPTGSSYEQYF; cdr3_nt: TGTGCCAGCAGTCCGACAGGCAGCTCCTACGAGCAGTACTTC
j_call: TRBJ2-4; clone_size: once; v_call: TRBV5-4; d_call: NA; cdr3_aa: CASSLGLAKNIQYF; cdr3_nt: TGTGCCAGCAGCTTGGGGCTAGCCAAAAACATTCAGTACTTC
j_call: TRBJ2-7; clone_size: NA; v_call: TRBV7-9; d_call: NA; cdr3_aa: CASSRVAAQSYEQYF; cdr3_nt: TGTGCCAGCAGCCGTGTGGCAGCCCAATCTTACGAGCAGTACTTC
j_call: TRBJ2-1; clone_size: NA; v_call: TRBV7-9; d_call: TRBD1; cdr3_aa: CASRLPGGSYNEQFF; cdr3_nt: TGTGCCAGCAGATTACCAGGGGGCTCCTACAATGAGCAGTTCTTC
j_call: TRBJ1-5; clone_size: NA; v_call: TRBV7-9; d_call: TRBD1; cdr3_aa: CASSGDRGKSNQPQHF; cdr3_nt: TGTGCCAGCAGCGGGGACAGGGGAAAAAGCAATCAGCCCCAGCATTTT
j_call: TRBJ2-7; clone_size: NA; v_call: TRBV5-1; d_call: TRBD2; cdr3_aa: CASSSGLAGVSMFSYEQYF; cdr3_nt: TGCGCCAGCAGCTCGGGACTAGCGGGGGTAAGCATGTTCTCCTACGAGCAGTACTTC
j_call: TRBJ2-5; clone_size: NA; v_call: TRBV4-1; d_call: TRBD1; cdr3_aa: CASSQDLRGRMETQYF; cdr3_nt: TGCGCCAGCAGCCAAGATCTCAGGGGGCGAATGGAGACCCAGTACTTC
j_call: TRBJ1-4; clone_size: NA; v_call: TRBV11-2; d_call: TRBD1; cdr3_aa: CASSSQGALNEKLFF; cdr3_nt: TGTGCCAGCAGCTCGCAGGGGGCCCTTAATGAAAAACTGTTTTTT
j_call: TRBJ2-1; clone_size: NA; v_call: TRBV5-1; d_call: TRBD2; cdr3_aa: CASSSAGGYNEQFF; cdr3_nt: TGCGCCAGCAGCTCAGCGGGGGGTTACAATGAGCAGTTCTTC
j_call: TRBJ2-3; clone_size: NA; v_call: TRBV7-9; d_call: NA; cdr3_aa: CASSARGLIGDTDTQYF; cdr3_nt: TGTGCCAGCAGCGCTAGAGGGTTAATTGGAGACACAGATACGCAGTATTTT
j_call: TRBJ2-1; clone_size: NA; v_call: TRBV7-2; d_call: TRBD2; cdr3_aa: CASSPALAGDEQFF; cdr3_nt: TGTGCCAGCAGCCCTGCCCTAGCGGGCGATGAGCAGTTCTTC
j_call: TRBJ2-6; clone_size: NA; v_call: TRBV28; d_call: NA; cdr3_aa: CASSLSGAGANVLTF; cdr3_nt: TGTGCCAGCAGTTTATCGGGTGCTGGGGCCAACGTCCTGACTTTC
j_call: TRBJ2-1; clone_size: NA; v_call: TRBV25-1; d_call: NA; cdr3_aa: CASSETGGLYNEQFF; cdr3_nt: TGTGCCAGCAGTGAGACGGGGGGCCTTTACAATGAGCAGTTCTTC
j_call: TRBJ2-3; clone_size: once; v_call: TRBV6-6; d_call: NA; cdr3_aa: CASSYSAADTQYF; cdr3_nt: TGTGCCAGCAGTTACTCGGCTGCAGATACGCAGTATTTT
j_call: TRBJ2-1; clone_size: NA; v_call: TRBV6-6; d_call: NA; cdr3_aa: CASSYGQNNEQFF; cdr3_nt: TGTGCCAGCAGTTACGGTCAGAACAATGAGCAGTTCTTC
j_call: TRBJ2-7; clone_size: NA; v_call: TRBV28; d_call: TRBD1; cdr3_aa: CASSLNRGYEQYF; cdr3_nt: TGTGCCAGCAGTTTAAACAGGGGATACGAGCAGTACTTC
j_call: TRBJ1-1; clone_size: NA; v_call: TRBV5-6; d_call: NA; cdr3_aa: CASSIRETEAFF; cdr3_nt: TGTGCCAGCAGCATCAGGGAGACTGAAGCTTTCTTT
j_call: TRBJ1-2; clone_size: once; v_call: TRBV5-1; d_call: NA; cdr3_aa: CASSLEGDYGYTF; cdr3_nt: TGCGCCAGCAGCTTGGAAGGGGACTATGGCTACACCTTC
j_call: TRBJ1-1; clone_size: NA; v_call: TRBV19; d_call: NA; cdr3_aa: CASSMLGGSSTEAFF; cdr3_nt: TGTGCCAGTAGTATGCTGGGGGGCAGTTCCACTGAAGCTTTCTTT
j_call: TRBJ2-7; clone_size: NA; v_call: TRBV5-1; d_call: TRBD2; cdr3_aa: CASRKGLAGEQYF; cdr3_nt: TGCGCCAGCAGAAAAGGACTAGCGGGCGAGCAGTACTTC
j_call: TRBJ1-1; clone_size: NA; v_call: TRBV12-5; d_call: NA; cdr3_aa: CASGLVRVQKNTEAFF; cdr3_nt: TGTGCTAGTGGTTTGGTACGGGTACAGAAGAACACTGAAGCTTTCTTT
j_call: TRBJ2-7; clone_size: NA; v_call: TRBV7-6; d_call: NA; cdr3_aa: CASSLGGGANEQYF; cdr3_nt: TGTGCCAGCAGCTTAGGGGGAGGTGCCAACGAGCAGTACTTC
j_call: TRBJ2-7; clone_size: NA; v_call: TRBV6-1; d_call: NA; cdr3_aa: CASSEGGGGDEQYF; cdr3_nt: TGTGCCAGCAGTGAAGGAGGGGGCGGGGACGAGCAGTACTTC
j_call: TRBJ2-5; clone_size: few; v_call: TRBV7-9; d_call: NA; cdr3_aa: CASTLRGDRQETQYF; cdr3_nt: TGTGCCAGCACCCTAAGGGGTGACAGACAAGAGACCCAGTACTTC
j_call: TRBJ1-2; clone_size: NA; v_call: TRBV6-5; d_call: TRBD1; cdr3_aa: CASRITGAASGYTF; cdr3_nt: TGTGCCAGCAGAATCACAGGGGCGGCTAGCGGCTACACCTTC
j_call: TRBJ2-1; clone_size: once; v_call: TRBV4-2; d_call: NA; cdr3_aa: CASSPGTADYNEQFF; cdr3_nt: TGTGCCAGCAGCCCCGGGACGGCCGATTACAATGAGCAGTTCTTC
j_call: TRBJ1-1; clone_size: NA; v_call: TRBV7-6; d_call: NA; cdr3_aa: CASSPNTLPDEAFF; cdr3_nt: TGTGCCAGCAGCCCAAACACCCTGCCGGATGAAGCTTTCTTT
j_call: TRBJ2-1; clone_size: NA; v_call: TRBV7-9; d_call: NA; cdr3_aa: CASSIDRHEQFF; cdr3_nt: TGTGCCAGCAGCATAGACCGCCATGAGCAGTTCTTC
j_call: TRBJ2-1; clone_size: NA; v_call: TRBV7-8; d_call: NA; cdr3_aa: CASSFIRDHLFF; cdr3_nt: TGTGCCAGCAGCTTCATCCGGGACCACCTTTTCTTC
j_call: TRBJ1-2; clone_size: NA; v_call: TRBV10-3; d_call: TRBD1; cdr3_aa: CAIRRTGPRNTF; cdr3_nt: TGTGCCATCAGGAGGACAGGCCCTAGGAACACCTTC